A selection of T cell receptor beta chains follows, all from one sample in a study of control samples from healthy donors and cancer patients. TCRdb's table, derived via immunoSEQ multiplex PCR, lists solely in-frame clones and lacks some. The sample yields 100,000 to 150,000 clones, roughly nine tenths seen once. Sequenced input: blood. Every receptor here comes from a man aged 18 to 29 in good health. The CDR3 runs from the conserved cysteine through the conserved F or W. Fields, in order: J gene, clone size, D gene, V gene, CDR3 DNA, CDR3 protein. The D gene is left open where the match is weak. For some rows the clone size is stated as once, few or many, or as a class when expanded; others skip it.

TRBJ2-7 | NA | TRBD2 | TRBV27 | TGTGCCAGCAGTTTACGGAGCGGGAGAACCTACGAGCAGTACTTC | CASSLRSGRTYEQYF
TRBJ2-5 | NA | TRBD1 | TRBV25-1 | TGTGCCAGCAGTGCGGGACAGGCGAACCAAGAGACCCAGTACTTC | CASSAGQANQETQYF
TRBJ2-3 | NA | TRBD1 | TRBV30 | TGTGCCTGGAGTGGGGGACAGTCGATCACAGATACGCAGTATTTT | CAWSGGQSITDTQYF
TRBJ2-7 | NA | NA | TRBV5-1 | TGCGCCAGCAGCTTGGGCCAGAGCTCCTACGAGCAGTACTTC | CASSLGQSSYEQYF
TRBJ1-1 | NA | NA | TRBV30 | TGTGCCTGGAAAGAACAGAGGAACACTGAAGCTTTCTTT | CAWKEQRNTEAFF
TRBJ1-6 | NA | TRBD1 | TRBV11-2 | TGTGCCAGCAGCCATACAGGGGCCACCTATAATTCACCCCTCCACTTT | CASSHTGATYNSPLHF
TRBJ1-2 | NA | NA | TRBV19 | TGTGCCAGTAGGAGACCCTCTGGGGGAGGCTACACCTTC | CASRRPSGGGYTF
TRBJ2-4 | once | NA | TRBV27 | TGTGCCAGTTCCGGTTCGGCAAATCTAGCCAAAAACATTCAGTACTTC | CASSGSANLAKNIQYF
TRBJ2-5 | NA | NA | TRBV2 | TGTGCCAGCAGTGAAGTGGGGGGGCCAGAGACCCAGTACTTC | CASSEVGGPETQYF
TRBJ2-5 | once | TRBD2 | TRBV7-7 | TGTGCCAGCAGCCCCACCCTAGCGGGAGACCAAGAGACCCAGTACTTC | CASSPTLAGDQETQYF
TRBJ2-1 | once | NA | TRBV5-4 | TGTGCCAGCAGCTTGGTCTCGGACAATGAGCAGTTCTTC | CASSLVSDNEQFF
TRBJ2-1 | NA | TRBD2 | TRBV5-1 | TGCGCCAGCGGGACTAGCGGGACCCTCAATGAGCAGTTCTTC | CASGTSGTLNEQFF